This is a list of T cell receptor beta chains from one sample in a study of cytomegalovirus exposure and HLA in healthy donors. Method: immunoSEQ multiplex PCR; TCRdb's copy keeps in-frame clones and lacks some. The sample yields 150,000 to 200,000 clones, more than 70% seen once. Sequenced: PBMCs. These receptor sequences come from a man aged 30 to 45 in good health and CMV-seropositive. CDR3s include the opening cysteine and the closing phenylalanine or tryptophan. D genes are given only for firm matches. Expanded clones are given a class, and other clones once, few, many or no size at all.

clone size,V gene,J gene,D gene,CDR3 protein,CDR3 DNA
-,TRBV9,TRBJ2-7,TRBD1,CASSPPDRGFYEQYF,TGTGCCAGCAGCCCTCCGGACAGGGGATTCTACGAGCAGTACTTC
-,TRBV27,TRBJ2-3,-,CASKQGASDTQYF,TGTGCCAGCAAACAGGGTGCATCAGATACGCAGTATTTT
-,TRBV4-1,TRBJ2-4,TRBD2,CASSLREGVEDIQYF,TGCGCCAGCAGCCTCCGGGAGGGAGTCGAGGACATTCAGTACTTC
once,TRBV5-1,TRBJ1-5,-,CASSLLGHGNQPQHF,TGCGCCAGCAGCTTGTTGGGGCATGGCAATCAGCCCCAGCATTTT
-,TRBV27,TRBJ1-1,-,CASSSQAPLTEAFF,TGTGCCAGCAGTTCCCAGGCCCCGTTGACTGAAGCTTTCTTT
-,TRBV28,TRBJ2-7,TRBD1,CASGTGAYEQYF,TGTGCCTCTGGGACAGGGGCGTACGAGCAGTACTTC
-,TRBV30,TRBJ1-4,TRBD1,CAWSSGQGAEKLFF,TGTGCCTGGAGTTCGGGACAGGGGGCTGAAAAACTGTTTTTT
-,TRBV28,TRBJ1-2,TRBD1,CASSQGQVWDGWGYTF,TGTGCCAGCAGTCAGGGACAGGTTTGGGACGGTTGGGGCTACACCTTC
-,TRBV4-1,TRBJ1-3,TRBD1,CASSQGRDRDSGNTIYF,TGCGCCAGCAGCCAAGGACGGGACAGAGACTCTGGAAACACCATATATTTT
few,TRBV28,TRBJ2-5,TRBD1,CASSLDRGTQTQYF,TGTGCCAGCAGTTTGGACAGGGGGACTCAGACCCAGTACTTC
-,TRBV6-1,TRBJ2-7,-,CASLYERWGGEQYF,TGTGCCAGCTTGTACGAGAGATGGGGCGGCGAGCAGTACTTC
-,TRBV27,TRBJ1-1,TRBD1,CASSLLLAGGVEAFF,TGTGCCAGCAGTTTACTCCTCGCAGGGGGAGTTGAAGCTTTCTTT
-,TRBV6-1,TRBJ1-4,-,CASSEYIRGEKLFF,TGTGCCAGCAGTGAATATATTCGCGGGGAAAAACTGTTTTTT
-,TRBV11-2,TRBJ2-1,TRBD2,CASTGLAGGPYEQFF,TGTGCCAGCACCGGACTAGCGGGGGGGCCCTATGAGCAGTTCTTC
-,TRBV5-5,TRBJ2-7,-,CASSFTDEGYEQYF,TGTGCCAGCAGCTTTACAGATGAGGGCTACGAGCAGTACTTC
-,TRBV5-6,TRBJ1-2,-,CASLGQGSYGYTF,TGTGCCAGCCTGGGTCAGGGGAGCTATGGCTACACCTTC
-,TRBV12-5,TRBJ2-2,-,CASGLVSGPNTGELFF,TGTGCTAGTGGTTTGGTTAGCGGACCGAACACCGGGGAGCTGTTTTTT
-,TRBV11-2,TRBJ2-7,-,CASSSPQTYEQYF,TGTGCCAGCAGCTCCCCCCAAACCTACGAGCAGTACTTC
-,TRBV5-1,TRBJ2-2,-,CASSLAGINELFF,TGCGCCAGCAGCTTGGCCGGGATTAACGAGCTGTTTTTT
-,TRBV9,TRBJ2-3,-,CASSVRRGSSLSTDTQYF,TGTGCCAGCAGCGTTCGTCGCGGCTCAAGCCTTAGCACAGATACGCAGTATTTT
-,TRBV7-6,TRBJ1-1,-,CASSRTVNTEAFF,TGTGCCAGCAGCAGGACAGTAAACACTGAAGCTTTCTTT
-,TRBV7-8,TRBJ2-2,TRBD2,CASSIRGEGRRNTGELFF,TGTGCCAGCAGCATAAGAGGGGAGGGTCGTCGAAACACCGGGGAGCTGTTTTTT
-,TRBV30,TRBJ1-1,TRBD1,CASKTGVVNTEAFF,TGTGCCTCGAAGACAGGGGTGGTGAACACTGAAGCTTTCTTT
-,TRBV7-6,TRBJ2-5,TRBD1,CASSLDTAGGGKTQYF,TGTGCCAGCAGCTTAGATACGGCAGGGGGCGGCAAGACCCAGTACTTC
-,TRBV18,TRBJ2-3,TRBD1,CASSPDRVTSSAQYF,TGTGCCAGCTCCCCGGACAGGGTAACAAGCTCTGCGCAGTATTTT
-,TRBV28,TRBJ1-4,-,CASSLLQGLREKLFF,TGTGCCAGCAGTTTACTCCAGGGACTTAGGGAAAAACTGTTTTTT
-,TRBV30,TRBJ1-1,-,CAWSVPGQLNTEAFF,TGTGCCTGGAGTGTACCTGGGCAGCTGAACACTGAAGCTTTCTTT
-,TRBV4-3,TRBJ2-3,TRBD2,CASSQDLAGGPDTQYF,TGCGCCAGCAGCCAAGATCTAGCGGGGGGGCCGGATACGCAGTATTTT
-,TRBV4-3,TRBJ1-3,-,CASSQEVEGLKHF,TGCGCCAGCAGCCAAGAGGTGGAGGGCCTTAAACATTTT
-,TRBV2,TRBJ1-5,-,CASRAQGSLLQPQHF,TGTGCCAGCCGGGCACAGGGAAGTTTACTTCAGCCCCAGCATTTT
-,TRBV7-9,TRBJ1-2,-,CASSLGEERGYTF,TGTGCCAGCAGCTTAGGAGAGGAGAGAGGCTACACCTTC
-,TRBV2,TRBJ2-1,TRBD2,CASPTSGRANEQFF,TGTGCCAGCCCTACTAGCGGGAGGGCCAATGAGCAGTTCTTC
-,TRBV5-1,TRBJ1-5,-,CASSWGEGQPQHF,TGCGCCAGCAGCTGGGGGGAAGGTCAGCCCCAGCATTTT
few,TRBV2,TRBJ1-1,-,CGTAGNTEAFF,TGTGGAACGGCAGGGAACACTGAAGCTTTCTTT
-,TRBV28,TRBJ1-2,-,CASSLGGQGYGYTF,TGTGCCAGCAGTTTAGGGGGCCAGGGGTATGGCTACACCTTC
-,TRBV6-1,TRBJ2-1,-,CASSLTPTGYNEQFF,TGTGCCAGCAGCCTTACCCCCACCGGCTACAATGAGCAGTTCTTC
-,TRBV28,TRBJ2-5,-,CASKLSLRGAGETQYF,TGTGCCAGCAAACTTTCCCTCCGGGGGGCGGGAGAGACCCAGTACTTC
-,TRBV9,TRBJ1-5,-,CASSATAYQPQHF,TGTGCCAGCAGCGCGACAGCTTATCAGCCCCAGCATTTT
once,TRBV28,TRBJ1-3,-,CASSPPVTSGNTIYF,TGTGCCAGCAGCCCCCCAGTAACCTCTGGAAACACCATATATTTT
-,TRBV11-2,TRBJ2-7,TRBD1,CASSSYVGTGDLRYF,TGTGCCAGCAGCTCATACGTCGGGACAGGGGATTTGCGGTACTTC
-,TRBV7-2,TRBJ1-1,-,CASSLAGALGAFF,TGTGCCAGCAGCTTAGCGGGGGCACTTGGAGCTTTCTTT
-,TRBV28,TRBJ1-3,-,CASSFGLGTLNSGNTIYF,TGTGCCAGCAGTTTCGGCTTAGGGACACTCAACTCTGGAAACACCATATATTTT
-,TRBV7-2,TRBJ2-7,TRBD1,CASSAPGQGINEQYF,TGTGCCAGCAGCGCGCCGGGACAGGGTATCAACGAGCAGTACTTC
-,TRBV6-5,TRBJ1-6,-,CASSYWLPGGDSPLHF,TGTGCCAGCAGTTACTGGCTTCCCGGCGGGGATTCACCCCTCCACTTT
few,TRBV7-2,TRBJ2-6,-,CASSYSYSGANVLTF,TGTGCCAGCAGTTACAGTTACTCTGGGGCCAACGTCCTGACTTTC
-,TRBV4-1,TRBJ2-2,-,CASSHGWGGGQNTGELFF,TGCGCCAGCAGCCACGGCTGGGGCGGGGGACAGAACACCGGGGAGCTGTTTTTT
-,TRBV7-9,TRBJ1-2,-,CASSWTGTANGYTF,TGTGCCAGCAGCTGGACCGGGACTGCAAATGGCTACACCTTC
-,TRBV2,TRBJ1-3,-,CASSGDRPPSGNTIYF,TGTGCCAGCAGTGGAGACAGACCTCCCTCTGGAAACACCATATATTTT
-,TRBV11-2,TRBJ2-3,TRBD2,CASRSGTRDTQYF,TGTGCCAGCAGATCCGGGACTAGAGATACGCAGTATTTT
-,TRBV7-6,TRBJ2-1,-,CASSFPFGGEQFF,TGTGCCAGCAGCTTCCCTTTTGGGGGGGAGCAGTTCTTC
once,TRBV28,TRBJ2-1,TRBD2,CASRTSGGTYNEQFF,TGTGCCAGCCGTACTAGCGGGGGGACCTACAATGAGCAGTTCTTC
-,TRBV5-1,TRBJ2-6,-,CASSLRDRANVLTF,TGCGCCAGCAGCTTGAGGGACAGGGCCAACGTCCTGACTTTC
-,TRBV13,TRBJ2-7,TRBD2,CASSLGEGRLAGGEQYF,TGTGCCAGCAGCTTAGGGGAGGGGAGACTAGCGGGAGGTGAGCAGTACTTC
many,TRBV21-1,TRBJ1-2,-,CASSKGYRVGYTF,TGTGCCAGCAGCAAAGGGTACAGGGTTGGCTACACCTTC
few,TRBV27,TRBJ1-4,TRBD1,CASTRGANEKLFF,TGTGCCAGCACCAGGGGGGCTAATGAAAAACTGTTTTTT